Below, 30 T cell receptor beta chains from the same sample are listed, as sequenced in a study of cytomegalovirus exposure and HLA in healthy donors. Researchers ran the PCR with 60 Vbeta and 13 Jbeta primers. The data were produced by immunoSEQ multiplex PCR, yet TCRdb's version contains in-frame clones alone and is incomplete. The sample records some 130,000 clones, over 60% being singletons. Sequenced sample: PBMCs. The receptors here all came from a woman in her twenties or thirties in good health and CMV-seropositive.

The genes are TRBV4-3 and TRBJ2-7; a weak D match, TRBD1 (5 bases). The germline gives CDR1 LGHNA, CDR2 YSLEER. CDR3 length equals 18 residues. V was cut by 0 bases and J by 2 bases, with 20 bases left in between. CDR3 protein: CASSQDVSTVFLTYEQYF. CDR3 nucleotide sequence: TGCGCCAGCAGCCAAGATGTCTCGACAGTTTTCCTTACCTACGAGCAGTACTTC.

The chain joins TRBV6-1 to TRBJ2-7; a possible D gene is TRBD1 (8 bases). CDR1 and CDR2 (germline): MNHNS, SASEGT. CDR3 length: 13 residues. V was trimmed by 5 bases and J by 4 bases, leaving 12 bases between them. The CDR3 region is CASSQQGGYEQYF. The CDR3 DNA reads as TGTGCCAGCAGTCAACAGGGGGGGTACGAGCAGTACTTC.

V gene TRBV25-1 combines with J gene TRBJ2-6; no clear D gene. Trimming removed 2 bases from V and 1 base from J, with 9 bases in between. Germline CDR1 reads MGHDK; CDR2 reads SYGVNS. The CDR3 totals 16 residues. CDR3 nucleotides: TGTGCCAGCAGTGAACCAGGTTCGTCTGGGGCCAACGTCCTGACTTTC. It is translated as CASSEPGSSGANVLTF.

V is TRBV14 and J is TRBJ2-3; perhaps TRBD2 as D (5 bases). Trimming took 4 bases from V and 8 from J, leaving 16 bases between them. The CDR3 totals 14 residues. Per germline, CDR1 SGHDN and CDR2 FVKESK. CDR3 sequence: CASSPTRTFGTQYF. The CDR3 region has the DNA TGTGCCAGCAGCCCAACTAGGACTTTCGGTACGCAGTATTTT.

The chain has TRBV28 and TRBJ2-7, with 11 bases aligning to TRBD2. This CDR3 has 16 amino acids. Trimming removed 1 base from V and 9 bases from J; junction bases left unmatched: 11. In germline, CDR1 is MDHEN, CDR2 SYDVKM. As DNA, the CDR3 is TGTGCCAGCAGTTTATTGGGACCTAGCGGGGGGAAGGTGCAGTACTTC. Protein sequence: CASSLLGPSGGKVQYF.

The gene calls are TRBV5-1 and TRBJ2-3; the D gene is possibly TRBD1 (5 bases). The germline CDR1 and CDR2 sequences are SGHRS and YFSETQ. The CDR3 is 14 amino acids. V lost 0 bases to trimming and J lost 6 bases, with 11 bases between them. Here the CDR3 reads CASSLGGLQDTQYF. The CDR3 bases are TGCGCCAGCAGCTTGGGGGGCCTACAGGATACGCAGTATTTT.

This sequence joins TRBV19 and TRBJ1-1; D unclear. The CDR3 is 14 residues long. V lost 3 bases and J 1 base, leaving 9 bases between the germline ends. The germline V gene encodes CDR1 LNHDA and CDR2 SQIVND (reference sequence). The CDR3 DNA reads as TGTGCCAGTAGTATCAAACAGAGGAACACTGAAGCTTTCTTT. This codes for CASSIKQRNTEAFF.

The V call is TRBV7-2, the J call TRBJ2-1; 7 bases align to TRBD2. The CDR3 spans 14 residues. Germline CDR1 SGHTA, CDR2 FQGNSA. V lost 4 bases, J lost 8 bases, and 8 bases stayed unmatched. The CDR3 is CASSWGLSFDEQFF. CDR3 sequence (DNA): TGTGCCAGCAGCTGGGGACTATCCTTCGATGAGCAGTTCTTC.

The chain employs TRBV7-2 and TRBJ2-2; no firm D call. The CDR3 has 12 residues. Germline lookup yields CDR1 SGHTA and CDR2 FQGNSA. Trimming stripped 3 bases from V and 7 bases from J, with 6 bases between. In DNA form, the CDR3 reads TGTGCCAGCAGCTTTGGCGGCGGGGAGCTGTTTTTT. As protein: CASSFGGGELFF.

The CDR3 sequence is CASSLRRRDEQFF. The DNA of the CDR3 is TGTGCCAGCAGCCTTAGGCGGCGGGATGAGCAGTTCTTC. V usage is TRBV7-2 and J usage is TRBJ2-1, with a weak D call TRBD2 (5 bases). The CDR3 has 13 amino acids. Germline V lookup: CDR1 SGHTA, CDR2 FQGNSA. Trimming cost V 5 bases and J 8 bases, with 13 bases left between them.

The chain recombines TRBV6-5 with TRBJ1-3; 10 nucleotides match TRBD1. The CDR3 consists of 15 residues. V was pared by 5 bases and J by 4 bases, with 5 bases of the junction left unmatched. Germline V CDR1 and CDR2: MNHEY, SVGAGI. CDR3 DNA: TGTGCCAGCAGTCCCGACAGGGGGCCCGGAAACACCATATATTTT. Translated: CASSPDRGPGNTIYF.

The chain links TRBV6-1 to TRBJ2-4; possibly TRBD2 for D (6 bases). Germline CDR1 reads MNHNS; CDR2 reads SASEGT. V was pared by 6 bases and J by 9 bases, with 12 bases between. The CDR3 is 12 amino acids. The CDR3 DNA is TGTGCCAGCAGGAGAGACGGGGGCATTCAGTACTTC. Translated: CASRRDGGIQYF.

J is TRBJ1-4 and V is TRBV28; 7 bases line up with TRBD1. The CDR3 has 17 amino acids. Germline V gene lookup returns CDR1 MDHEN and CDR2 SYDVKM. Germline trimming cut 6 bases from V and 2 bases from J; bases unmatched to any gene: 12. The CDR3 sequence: CASSSFDRVGTNEKLFF. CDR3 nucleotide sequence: TGTGCCAGCAGCTCTTTTGACAGGGTCGGGACTAATGAAAAACTGTTTTTT. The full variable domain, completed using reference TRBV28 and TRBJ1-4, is DVKVTQSSRYLVKRTGEKVFLECVQDMDHENMFWYRQDPGLGLRLIYFSYDVKMKEKGDIPEGYSVSREKKERFSLILESASTNQTSMYLCASSSFDRVGTNEKLFFGSGTQLSVL.

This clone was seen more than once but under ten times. CDR3 in amino acids: CASSLSLAGEGEQYF. For the CDR3, the DNA is TGCGCCAGCAGCTTGTCACTAGCGGGGGAGGGTGAGCAGTACTTC. The chain has TRBV5-1 and TRBJ2-7; TRBD2 aligns across 11 bases. V lost 1 base, J lost 7 bases, and 7 bases stayed unmatched. The germline gives CDR1 SGHRS, CDR2 YFSETQ. CDR3 size: 15 residues.

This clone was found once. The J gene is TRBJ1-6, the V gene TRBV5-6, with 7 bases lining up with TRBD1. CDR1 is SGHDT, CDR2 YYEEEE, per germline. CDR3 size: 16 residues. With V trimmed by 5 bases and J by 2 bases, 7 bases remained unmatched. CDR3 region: CASSFRQGPYNSPLHF. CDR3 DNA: TGTGCCAGCAGTTTTAGACAGGGTCCCTATAATTCACCCCTCCACTTT.

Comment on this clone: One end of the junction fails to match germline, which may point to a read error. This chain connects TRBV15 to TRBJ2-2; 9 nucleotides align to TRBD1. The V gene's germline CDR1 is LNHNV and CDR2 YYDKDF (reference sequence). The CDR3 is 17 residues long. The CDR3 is CAASRSTGGWSTGELFF. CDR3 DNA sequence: TGTGCCGCCAGCAGATCCACAGGGGGCTGGAGCACCGGGGAGCTGTTTTTT.

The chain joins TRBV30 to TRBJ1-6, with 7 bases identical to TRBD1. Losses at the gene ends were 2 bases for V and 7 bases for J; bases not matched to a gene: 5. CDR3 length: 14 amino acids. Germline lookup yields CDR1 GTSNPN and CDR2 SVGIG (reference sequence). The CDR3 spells CAWSSTGLNSPLHF. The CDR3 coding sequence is TGTGCCTGGAGTTCGACAGGGCTCAATTCACCCCTCCACTTT.

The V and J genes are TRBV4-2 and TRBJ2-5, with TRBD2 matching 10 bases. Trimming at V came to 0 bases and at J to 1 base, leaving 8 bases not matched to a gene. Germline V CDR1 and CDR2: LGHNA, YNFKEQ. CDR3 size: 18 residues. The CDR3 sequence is CASSQDLRAGGLQETQYF. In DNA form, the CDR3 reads TGTGCCAGCAGCCAAGATCTCAGAGCGGGGGGGCTCCAAGAGACCCAGTACTTC.

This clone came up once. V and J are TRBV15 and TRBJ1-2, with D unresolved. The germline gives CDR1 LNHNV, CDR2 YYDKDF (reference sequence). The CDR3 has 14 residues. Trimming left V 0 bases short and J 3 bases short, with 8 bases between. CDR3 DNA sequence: TGTGCCACCAGCAGAGAAGCCGGAGACTATGGCTACACCTTC. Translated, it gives CATSREAGDYGYTF.

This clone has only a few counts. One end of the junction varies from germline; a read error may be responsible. The CDR3 bases are TGCGCCAGCAGTCAAGGAACGGAGGGACAGTCCTACAATGAGCAGTTCTTC. It translates to CASSQGTEGQSYNEQFF. The chain combines TRBV4-3 with TRBJ2-1; D perhaps matches TRBD1 (7 bases). This CDR3 spans 17 amino acids. Germline CDR1 is LGHNA and CDR2 is YSLEER.

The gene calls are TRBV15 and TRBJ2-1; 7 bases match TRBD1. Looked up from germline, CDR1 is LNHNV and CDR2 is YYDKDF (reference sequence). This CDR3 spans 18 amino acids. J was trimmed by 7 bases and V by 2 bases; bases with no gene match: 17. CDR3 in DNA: TGTGCCACCAGCAGACGACCCGGGACAGTCCCGAGGTGGAATGAGCAGTTCTTC. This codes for CATSRRPGTVPRWNEQFF.

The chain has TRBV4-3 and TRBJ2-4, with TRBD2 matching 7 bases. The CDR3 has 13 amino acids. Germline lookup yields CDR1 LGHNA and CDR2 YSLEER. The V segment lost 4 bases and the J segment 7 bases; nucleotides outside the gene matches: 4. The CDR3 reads CASSLREGNIQYF. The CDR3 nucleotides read TGCGCCAGCAGCCTCAGGGAGGGGAACATTCAGTACTTC.

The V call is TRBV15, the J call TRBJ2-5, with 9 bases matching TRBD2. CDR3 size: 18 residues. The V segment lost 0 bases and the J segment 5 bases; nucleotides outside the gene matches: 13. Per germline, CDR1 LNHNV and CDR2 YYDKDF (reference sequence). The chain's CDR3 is CATSRDSLGRGGLETQYF. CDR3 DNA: TGTGCCACCAGCAGAGATTCGTTGGGGCGGGGGGGCCTCGAGACCCAGTACTTC.

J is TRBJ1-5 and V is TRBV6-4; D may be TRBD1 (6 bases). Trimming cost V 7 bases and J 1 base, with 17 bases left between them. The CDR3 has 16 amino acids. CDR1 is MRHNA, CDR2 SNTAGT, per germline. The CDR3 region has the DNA TGTGCCAGCACCGGACAGAGGGTTGAGAGCAATCAGCCCCAGCATTTT. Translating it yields CASTGQRVESNQPQHF.

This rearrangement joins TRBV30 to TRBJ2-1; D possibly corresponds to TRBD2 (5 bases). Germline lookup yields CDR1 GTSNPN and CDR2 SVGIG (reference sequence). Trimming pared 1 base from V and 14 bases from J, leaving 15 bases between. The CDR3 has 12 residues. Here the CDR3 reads CAWSGRRAGEFF. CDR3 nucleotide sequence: TGTGCCTGGAGTGGGAGACGAGCCGGGGAGTTCTTC.

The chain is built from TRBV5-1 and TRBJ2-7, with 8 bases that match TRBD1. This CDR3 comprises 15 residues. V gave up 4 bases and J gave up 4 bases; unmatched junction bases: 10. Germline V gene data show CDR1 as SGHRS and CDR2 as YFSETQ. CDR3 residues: CASSPRGQGTYEQYF. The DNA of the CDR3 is TGCGCCAGCAGCCCCAGGGGGCAGGGGACGTACGAGCAGTACTTC.

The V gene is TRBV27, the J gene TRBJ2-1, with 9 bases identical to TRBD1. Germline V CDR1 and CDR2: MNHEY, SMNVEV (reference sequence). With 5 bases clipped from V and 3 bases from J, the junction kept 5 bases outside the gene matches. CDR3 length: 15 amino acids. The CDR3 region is CASSPMTGGYNEQFF. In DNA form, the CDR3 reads TGTGCCAGCAGTCCCATGACAGGGGGCTACAATGAGCAGTTCTTC.

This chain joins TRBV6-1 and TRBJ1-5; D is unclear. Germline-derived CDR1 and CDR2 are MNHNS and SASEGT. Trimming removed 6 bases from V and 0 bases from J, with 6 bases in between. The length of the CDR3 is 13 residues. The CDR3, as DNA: TGTGCCAGCAGGGACTATAGCAATCAGCCCCAGCATTTT. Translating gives CASRDYSNQPQHF.

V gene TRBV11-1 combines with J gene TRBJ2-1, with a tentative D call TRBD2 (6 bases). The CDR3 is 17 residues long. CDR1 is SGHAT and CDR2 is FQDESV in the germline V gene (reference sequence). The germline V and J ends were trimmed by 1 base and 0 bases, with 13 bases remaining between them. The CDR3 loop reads CASSLGGGKSSYNEQFF. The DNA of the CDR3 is TGTGCCAGCAGCTTAGGGGGCGGGAAAAGCTCCTACAATGAGCAGTTCTTC.

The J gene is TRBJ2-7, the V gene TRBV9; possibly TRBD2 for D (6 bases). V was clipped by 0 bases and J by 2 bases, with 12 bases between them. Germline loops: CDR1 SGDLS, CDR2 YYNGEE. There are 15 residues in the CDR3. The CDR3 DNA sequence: TGTGCCAGCAGCGTAGATTGGGGGGTTACCTACGAGCAGTACTTC. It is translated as CASSVDWGVTYEQYF. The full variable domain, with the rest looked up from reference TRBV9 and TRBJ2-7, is DSGVTQTPKHLITATGQRVTLRCSPRSGDLSVYWYQQSLDQGLQFLIQYYNGEERAKGNILERFSAQQFPDLHSELNLSSLELGDSALYFCASSVDWGVTYEQYFGPGTRLTVT.